A single sample gave rise to the 20 T cell receptor beta chains below, sequenced in a study of shared clonotypes between healthy human individuals. Repertoires were generated with immunoSEQ multiplex PCR, while TCRdb's copy carries only in-frame clones and drops some. This table holds 2 million to 2.5 million clones, over 85% found once. The sequencing sample was made of naive CD4+ T cells from PBMCs. Sample subset: CD45RA+ positively selected. The receptors shown here come from a man younger than 30 in good health. Some clones in this sample may be carry-over from other donors' samples.

The V gene is TRBV28, the J gene TRBJ1-1; TRBD1 might be the D (5 bases). Trimming removed 4 bases from V and 2 bases from J, with 11 bases in between. Germline CDR1 is MDHEN and CDR2 is SYDVKM. The CDR3 covers 14 residues. CDR3: CASSSDMRNTEAFF. In DNA, the CDR3 is TGTGCCAGCAGTTCGGACATGAGAAACACTGAAGCTTTCTTT.

This chain links TRBV9 with TRBJ1-1; possibly TRBD1 for D (5 bases). Between the trimmed V and J ends, which lost 5 bases and 6 bases, there was a span of 20 bases. Looked up from germline, CDR1 is SGDLS and CDR2 is YYNGEE. CDR3 size: 15 residues. The CDR3 protein is CASSPSPGGRAEAFF. CDR3 nucleotides: TGTGCCAGCAGTCCCTCCCCGGGGGGGAGGGCTGAAGCTTTCTTT.

The chain joins TRBV4-1 to TRBJ1-5; unclear D gene. The CDR3 extends over 15 amino acids. The V gene's germline CDR1 is MGHRA and CDR2 YSYEKL. Deletions cut 2 bases from V and 4 bases from J, with 12 bases between. The CDR3 DNA follows: TGCGCCAGCAGCCAATTCGGCCTACGGAATCAGCCCCAGCATTTT. Amino acid sequence: CASSQFGLRNQPQHF.

Written as DNA, the CDR3 is TGTGCCAGCAGTCCCGGGACAGGGGTTAATGAGCAGTTCTTC. Protein sequence: CASSPGTGVNEQFF. V is TRBV25-1 and J is TRBJ2-1; 10 bases fit TRBD1. This CDR3 region has 14 residues. Germline assignment: CDR1 MGHDK and CDR2 SYGVNS. V was clipped by 5 bases and J by 7 bases; unmatched bases: 5. Complete variable domain (other parts from reference TRBV25-1 and TRBJ2-1): EADIYQTPRYLVIGTGKKITLECSQTMGHDKMYWYQQDPGMELHLIHYSYGVNSTEKGDLSSESTVSRIRTEHFPLTLESARPSHTSQYLCASSPGTGVNEQFFGPGTRLTVL.

This clone was counted a single time. V usage is TRBV20-1 and J usage is TRBJ2-1, with 8 bases identical to TRBD1. The CDR3 is made up of 11 amino acids. V shed 5 bases, J shed 10 bases, and the junction held 4 bases outside the gene matches. Germline V gene lookup returns CDR1 DFQATT and CDR2 SNEGSKA (reference sequence). The CDR3 nucleotides read TGCAGTGCTGGACAGGGTCCCGAGCAGTTCTTC. It yields the protein CSAGQGPEQFF.

The rearrangement uses TRBV10-3 and TRBJ2-3, with 11 bases that match TRBD2. The ends lost 0 bases at V and 3 bases at J; junction bases unmatched: 2. The CDR3 has 16 amino acids. Germline CDR1 reads ENHRY; CDR2 reads SYGVKD. The DNA for the CDR3 is TGTGCCATCAGTGAGTCAAGGACTAGCGGGACAGATACGCAGTATTTT. Translating it yields CAISESRTSGTDTQYF.

The chain recombines TRBV4-1 with TRBJ1-3, with D possibly TRBD1 on 6 matching bases. The CDR3 is 15 amino acids. Trimming shortened V by 1 base and J by 9 bases, and 16 bases separated the two germline ends. Germline V gene lookup returns CDR1 MGHRA and CDR2 YSYEKL. The CDR3: CASSQGTATSSTIYF. CDR3 nucleotides: TGCGCCAGCAGCCAAGGGACAGCCACTTCTTCCACCATATATTTT.

Comments on this clone: Within the sample, other DNA sequences also encode this same CDR3. The chain joins TRBV7-2 to TRBJ1-5; no firm D call. This CDR3 has 15 residues. Germline loops: CDR1 SGHTA, CDR2 FQGNSA. Trimming pared 1 base from V and 0 bases from J, leaving 7 bases between. CDR3 bases: TGTGCCAGCAGCTTAGGAGGAAGTAGCAATCAGCCCCAGCATTTT. Translation gives CASSLGGSSNQPQHF. The full variable domain, rest sourced from reference TRBV7-2 and TRBJ1-5, is GAGVSQSPSNKVTEKGKDVELRCDPISGHTALYWYRQSLGQGLEFLIYFQGNSAPDKSGLPSDRFSAERTGGSVSTLTIQRTQQEDSAVYLCASSLGGSSNQPQHFGDGTRLSIL.

This clone occurred once. The chain couples TRBV7-2 to TRBJ1-5, with D tentatively TRBD1 (5 bases). Trimming took 2 bases from V and 4 from J, leaving 9 bases between them. The CDR3 consists of 14 residues. In germline, CDR1 is SGHTA, CDR2 FQGNSA. This chain's CDR3 is CASSLLGVNQPQHF. CDR3 nucleotide sequence: TGTGCCAGCAGCTTACTGGGGGTTAATCAGCCCCAGCATTTT.

This sequence joins TRBV5-4 and TRBJ2-1; no definite D call. In germline, CDR1 is SGHNT, CDR2 YYREEE (reference sequence). V was cut by 4 bases and J by 8 bases, with 16 bases left in between. The CDR3 is made up of 14 amino acids. The CDR3 nucleotides are TGTGCCAGCAGCCCCCGACCGGTAGCCTATGAGCAGTTCTTC. This sequence encodes CASSPRPVAYEQFF.

The chain is built from TRBV5-4 and TRBJ2-5; D is unresolved. V dropped 6 bases and J dropped 3 bases, with 15 bases sitting between them. The CDR3 loop spans 14 amino acids. CDR1 and CDR2 (germline): SGHNT, YYREEE (reference sequence). CDR3 DNA sequence: TGTGCCAGCACCCTTGCGACCGTAGAAGAGACCCAGTACTTC. It translates to CASTLATVEETQYF.

The chain has TRBV11-1 and TRBJ2-7, with 9 bases that match TRBD2. CDR3 size: 15 residues. V lost 4 bases and J lost 4; bases outside the gene matches: 8. Germline CDR1 reads SGHAT; CDR2 reads FQDESV (reference sequence). In nucleotides, the CDR3 is TGTGCCAGCAGCTACTCAGCGGGAGGAACATACGAGCAGTACTTC. Protein: CASSYSAGGTYEQYF.

Note on this clone: Distinct nucleotide sequences in the sample also encode this CDR3. The V gene is TRBV18, the J gene TRBJ2-5; 11 bases are a match to TRBD1. J lost 5 bases, V lost 3 bases, and 5 bases had no gene match. In germline, CDR1 is KGHSH, CDR2 LQKENI. The CDR3 totals 15 residues. CDR3 sequence reads: CASSPPDRGQETQYF. CDR3 nucleotide sequence: TGTGCCAGCTCACCTCCGGACAGGGGGCAGGAGACCCAGTACTTC.

This chain connects TRBV7-3 to TRBJ2-2; 12 nucleotides match TRBD2. Germline V gene sequence: CDR1 SGHTA, CDR2 FQGTGA. The CDR3 totals 16 residues. V was clipped by 5 bases and J by 6 bases; unmatched bases: 7. CDR3 sequence reads: CASSRLAGGLAGELFF. CDR3 coding DNA: TGTGCCAGCAGCCGGCTAGCGGGAGGGCTCGCCGGGGAGCTGTTTTTT.

This rearrangement joins TRBV7-9 to TRBJ2-1, with 7 positions matching TRBD1. Trimming removed 5 bases from V and 12 bases from J; junction bases left unmatched: 10. The CDR3 length is 13 residues. Germline V gene sequence: CDR1 SEHNR, CDR2 FQNEAQ (reference sequence). The CDR3 loop reads CASSKETGSVQFF. In nucleotides, the CDR3 is TGTGCCAGCAGCAAAGAGACAGGGAGCGTGCAGTTCTTC.

The chain recombines TRBV4-3 with TRBJ1-1, with 7 nucleotides matching TRBD1. CDR3 size: 17 residues. Trimming cost V 3 bases and J 0 bases; bases outside gene matches: 10. Germline CDR1 is LGHNA and CDR2 is YSLEER. In nucleotides, the CDR3 is TGCGCCAGCAGCCAGAAACAGGGGACTGCTATGAACACTGAAGCTTTCTTT. This gives the protein CASSQKQGTAMNTEAFF.

This chain connects TRBV5-1 to TRBJ2-7, with 10 bases identical to TRBD2. V was clipped by 3 bases and J by 2 bases; unmatched bases: 8. The CDR3 covers 16 residues. Germline CDR1 is SGHRS and CDR2 is YFSETQ. The CDR3: CASSSAGTSATYEQYF. In nucleotides, the CDR3 is TGCGCCAGCAGCTCCGCCGGGACTAGCGCAACCTACGAGCAGTACTTC.

Worth noting for this clone: The sample has other DNA sequences that encode this CDR3 too. V is TRBV29-1 and J is TRBJ2-3; 10 bases match TRBD2. CDR1 is SQVTM and CDR2 is ANQGSEA in the germline V gene. The CDR3 covers 13 residues. Losses at the gene ends were 6 bases for V and 3 bases for J; bases not matched to a gene: 3. The CDR3 DNA follows: TGCAGCGTAAGCGGGAGGGCGACAGATACGCAGTATTTT. Amino acid sequence: CSVSGRATDTQYF.

As DNA, the CDR3 is TGTGCCAGCAGCTTCGGGTCTCCAGGCGGGAGTCGTAATGAGCAGTTCTTC. Translated: CASSFGSPGGSRNEQFF. This sequence joins TRBV7-2 and TRBJ2-1; 7 bases match TRBD2. The CDR3 has 17 amino acids. The J segment lost 7 bases and the V segment lost 3 bases, leaving 15 bases of the junction unmatched. The germline gives CDR1 SGHTA, CDR2 FQGNSA.

Here the CDR3 reads CAWSVIRYNEQFF. DNA for the CDR3: TGTGCCTGGAGTGTAATACGATACAATGAGCAGTTCTTC. This chain uses TRBV30 with TRBJ2-1; D unclear. V gave up 0 bases and J gave up 4 bases, with 7 bases separating them. The CDR3 runs 13 residues. CDR1 is GTSNPN and CDR2 is SVGIG in the germline V gene (reference sequence).